The entry that follows covers one TCR beta chain sequence. Its antigen remains unknown. Extracted RNA was reverse transcribed, and the resulting cDNA served as sequencing template. Produced via immunoSEQ multiplex PCR; TCRdb's table is partial and in-frame only. The profile covers 120,000 to 150,000 clones, with approximately 65% appearing a single time and 35% to 40% taken by the ten largest. The sample belongs to a study of CD8+ T cells in alopecia areata. Trimming removed 7 bases from V and 3 bases from J, with 9 bases in between. The CDR3 is made up of 13 amino acids. Germline-derived CDR1 and CDR2 are MNHEY and SMNVEV (reference sequence). Study-wide results and caveats: Researchers report lesional scalp, most notably alopecia totalis/universalis, outstripped normal scalp in clonality. Resident alphabeta T-cell populations of normal skin are likewise subject to sequencing in scalp samples. Clarity of TCR sharing across patients fell short of that in mice, possibly HLA-related.

The chain couples TRBV27 to TRBJ2-2, with TRBD1 as a possible D gene (5 bases). Material for sequencing was CD8+ T cells sorted from blood. The sequence derives from a human donor in good health. CDR3 DNA sequence: TGTGCCAGCACCGACAGATACACCGGGGAGCTGTTTTTT. It codes for CASTDRYTGELFF.